The 20 T cell receptor beta chains below come from one sample, sequenced in a study of blood T cells in healthy people across ages. Together with a sample-barcoded 5' primer, a J-beta primer mix was included in a second PCR lasting 7 to 11 cycles. TCRdb itself ran the 5' RACE reads through MiXCR, one entry per CDR3 protein. The table lists approximately 700,000 distinct CDR3 sequences, about 30% of them singletons. The sample was blood. The receptors shown here come from a woman older than 75 in good health.

This clonotype was recorded many times. The chain combines TRBV28 with TRBJ1-6; no firm D call. V lost 7 bases and J lost 7, with 11 bases in between. The CDR3 runs 13 residues. Germline V gene lookup returns CDR1 MDHEN and CDR2 SYDVKM. In DNA, the CDR3 is TGTGCCAGCATTTTGTCCGGGAATTCACCCCTCCACTTT. Translating it yields CASILSGNSPLHF.

On this clonotype itself: A much larger clone sits a single nucleotide away, making a read error possible. The chain has TRBV28 and TRBJ1-1, with a weak D call TRBD1 (5 bases). The CDR3 has 14 residues. Germline V CDR1 and CDR2: MDHEN, SYDVKM. The CDR3 bases are TGTGCCTGCAGCCGCAACAGGATAAGGACTGAAGCTTTCTTT. Its translation: CACSRNRIRTEAFF.

At least ten counts were recorded for this clonotype. This sequence joins TRBV20-1 and TRBJ2-5; the D is unclear. V lost 3 bases and J lost 3, with 5 bases in between. CDR1 and CDR2 from the germline V gene are DFQATT and SNEGSKA (reference sequence). This CDR3 comprises 11 residues. For the CDR3, the DNA is TGCAGTGCTAGCGAAAAAGAGACCCAGTACTTC. This translates into CSASEKETQYF.

This clonotype was observed a few times. One end of the junction fails to match germline, which may point to a read error. This chain uses TRBV28 with TRBJ2-7, with TRBD1 matching 11 bases. Germline values: CDR1 MDHEN, CDR2 SYDVKM. This CDR3 has 15 amino acids. CDR3 loop: CASSSTNIGGTGGDF. The CDR3, as DNA: TGTGCCAGCAGTTCCACTAATATAGGAGGGACAGGGGGAGACTTC.

A remark on this clonotype: This clone may be a read error of a much larger clone one base away. This rearrangement joins TRBV7-2 to TRBJ2-1, with unresolved D. Judging by the DNA end, TRBJ2-7 fits better; the J call may be wrong. Germline CDR1 reads SGHTA; CDR2 reads FQGNSA. The CDR3 is made up of 15 amino acids. The CDR3 is CASSLDGYSYNEQYF. The CDR3 DNA reads as TGTGCCAGCAGCTTAGACGGGTACTCCTACAATGAGCAGTACTTC.

The gene calls are TRBV28 and TRBJ1-1, with D unresolved. CDR3 size: 12 residues. Per the germline V gene, CDR1 is MDHEN and CDR2 is SYDVKM. Trimming took off 3 bases at V and 7 bases at J, with 9 bases between the two ends. Here the CDR3 DNA reads TGTGCCAGCAGTTTCGCCGGTCTTGAAGCTTTCTTT. Its translation: CASSFAGLEAFF.

The rearrangement links TRBV7-2 to TRBJ1-4; D is unclear. Germline V CDR1 and CDR2: SGHTA, FQGNSA. Trimming removed 1 base from V and 7 bases from J, with 10 bases in between. This CDR3 has 14 amino acids. Written as DNA, the CDR3 is TGTGCCAGCAGCTTAGTAGGGTACAGTGAAAAACTGTTTTTT. It encodes CASSLVGYSEKLFF.

In the case of this clonotype: A much bigger clone sits one base away, suggesting this may be a read error. V gene TRBV3-1 combines with J gene TRBJ2-3; tentatively, D is TRBD1 (5 bases). The CDR3 totals 14 residues. Per the germline V gene, CDR1 is LGHDT and CDR2 is YNNKEL (reference sequence). CDR3 DNA: TGTGCCAGCGGCCAAGATCTTGCAGGGGATACGCAGTATTTT. Translating gives CASGQDLAGDTQYF.

There are many counts of this clonotype. The chain joins TRBV3-1 to TRBJ1-2; 9 positions agree with TRBD1. CDR1 is LGHDT and CDR2 is YNNKEL in the germline V gene (reference sequence). The CDR3 covers 14 residues. Losses at the gene ends were 4 bases for V and 7 bases for J; bases not matched to a gene: 7. CDR3 in amino acids: CASSLWTGAGGYTF. The CDR3 coding sequence is TGTGCCAGCAGCCTTTGGACAGGGGCGGGTGGCTACACCTTC.

This clonotype showed up just once. The gene calls are TRBV30 and TRBJ1-6; perhaps TRBD1 as D (5 bases). From germline, CDR1 is GTSNPN and CDR2 SVGIG (reference sequence). Deletions cut 1 base from V and 7 bases from J, with 8 bases between. The CDR3 extends over 13 amino acids. CDR3 region: CAWSAGTNSPLHF. The DNA of the CDR3 is TGTGCCTGGAGTGCAGGGACCAATTCACCCCTCCACTTT.

Concerning this clonotype: Since a much larger clone is just one base distant, this may be a read error. This rearrangement joins TRBV6-2 or TRBV6-3 to TRBJ1-2, with 10 bases fitting TRBD1. The germline CDR1 and CDR2 sequences are MNHEY and SVGEGT. CDR3 length: 15 residues. CDR3 coding DNA: TGTGCCAGCGGTTACTCGCAGACAGGGGGCATTGGCTACACCTTC. Protein product: CASGYSQTGGIGYTF.

The table lists this clonotype with a count of one. This chain uses TRBV5-6 with TRBJ2-7, with no clear D. Germline assignment: CDR1 SGHDT and CDR2 YYEEEE. This CDR3 is 14 amino acids long. The V end lost 2 bases, the J end lost 5 bases, and 14 bases lay between the germline ends. This CDR3 is CASSLEVLADEQYF. In DNA, the CDR3 is TGTGCCAGCAGCTTAGAGGTCCTGGCGGACGAGCAGTACTTC.

This clonotype was observed many times. V usage is TRBV5-1 and J usage is TRBJ2-1; possibly TRBD2 for D (5 bases). This CDR3 spans 16 amino acids. Trimming stripped 1 base from V and 1 base from J, with 12 bases between. Per germline, CDR1 SGHRS and CDR2 YFSETQ. The CDR3: CASSLTGESSYNEQFF. The CDR3 DNA reads TGCGCCAGCAGCTTGACCGGGGAATCGTCCTACAATGAGCAGTTCTTC. Combining the CDR3 with reference TRBV5-1 and TRBJ2-1 gives the whole variable domain KAGVTQTPRYLIKTRGQQVTLSCSPISGHRSVSWYQQTPGQGLQFLFEYFSETQRNKGNFPGRFSGRQFSNSRSEMNVSTLELGDSALYLCASSLTGESSYNEQFFGPGTRLTVL.

J is TRBJ2-5 and V is TRBV7-2; D is unresolved. V lost 5 bases and J lost 2, with 6 bases in between. CDR1 is SGHTA, CDR2 FQGNSA, per germline. The CDR3 consists of 12 residues. The CDR3: CASSRFQETQYF. For the CDR3, the DNA is TGTGCCAGCAGCAGATTTCAAGAGACCCAGTACTTC.

CDR3 protein: CASSQADKRWAYGYTF. DNA of the CDR3: TGTGCCAGCAGCCAGGCGGACAAGAGATGGGCGTATGGCTACACCTTC. The chain recombines TRBV3-1 with TRBJ1-2; the D gene is possibly TRBD1 (5 bases). V lost 3 bases to trimming and J lost 5 bases, with 19 bases between them. Germline CDR1 is LGHDT and CDR2 is YNNKEL (reference sequence). The CDR3 loop spans 16 amino acids. Combining the CDR3 with reference TRBV3-1 and TRBJ1-2 gives the whole variable domain DTAVSQTPKYLVTQMGNDKSIKCEQNLGHDTMYWYKQDSKKFLKIMFSYNNKELIINETVPNRFSPKSPDKAHLNLHINSLELGDSAVYFCASSQADKRWAYGYTFGSGTRLTVV.

In this sample, this clonotype turned up once. At one end the junction does not follow the germline gene, possibly because of a read error. The rearrangement joins TRBV5-1 to TRBJ2-1, with D perhaps matching TRBD1 (8 bases). CDR3 length equals 18 residues. Germline loops: CDR1 SGHRS, CDR2 YFSETQ. CDR3 region: CASSLYPRQGRGSNGQCF. CDR3 sequence (DNA): TGCGCCAGCAGCCTGTACCCCCGACAGGGGAGGGGGTCTAATGGGCAGTGCTTC.

The chain combines TRBV9 with TRBJ1-5, with D possibly being TRBD1 (6 bases). V was trimmed by 1 base and J by 6 bases, leaving 14 bases between them. This CDR3 region has 15 residues. Per the germline V gene, CDR1 is SGDLS and CDR2 is YYNGEE. The CDR3 spells CASSVSGGDGQPQHF. The CDR3 DNA follows: TGTGCCAGCAGCGTATCGGGGGGCGACGGTCAGCCCCAGCATTTT.

The chain couples TRBV12-3 or TRBV12-4 to TRBJ2-3; TRBD2 aligns across 7 bases. The CDR3 consists of 15 residues. The V gene end was trimmed by 2 bases and the J gene end by 3 bases; junction bases not matched to a gene: 5. The CDR3 is CASSLTLAATDTQYF. CDR3 coding DNA: TGTGCCAGCAGTTTAACCCTAGCGGCTACAGATACGCAGTATTTT.

The chain is built from TRBV21-1 and TRBJ1-6; the listed D gene, TRBD1, was not tested against the DNA. TRBV21-1 is assigned pseudogene status. This CDR3 is 16 amino acids long. DNA for the CDR3: TGTGCCAGCAGCAGACGACAGGGGTGGAATAATTCACCCCTCCACTTT. As protein: CASSRRQGWNNSPLHF.

This rearrangement joins TRBV15 to TRBJ1-6; D is perhaps TRBD1 (5 bases). Deletions cut 0 bases from V and 5 bases from J, with 20 bases between. In germline, CDR1 is LNHNV, CDR2 YYDKDF (reference sequence). The CDR3 consists of 19 residues. CDR3 nucleotides: TGTGCCACCAGCAGAGATGGGACGGATGCTCGGTTGGATAATTCACCCCTCCACTTT. Residues: CATSRDGTDARLDNSPLHF. The full variable domain, completed using reference TRBV15 and TRBJ1-6, is DAMVIQNPRYQVTQFGKPVTLSCSQTLNHNVMYWYQQKSSQAPKLLFHYYDKDFNNEADTPDNFQSRRPNTSFCFLDIRSPGLGDTAMYLCATSRDGTDARLDNSPLHFGNGTRLTVT.